This entry is about one T cell receptor beta chain. These data belong to a study of Graves' ophthalmopathy and Graves' hyperthyroidism. Researchers took RNA transcripts and amplified TCR beta CDR3 regions from them. HTBI primers were employed in first-round RT-PCR, then a second-round multiplex PCR followed. One entry per CDR3 protein results from TCRdb running MiXCR on the multiplex PCR reads. The data show 580,000 or so distinct CDR3 sequences, just under 40% seen once. Germline V gene data show CDR1 as MGHRA and CDR2 as YSYEKL. V shed 3 bases and J shed 7 bases, with 10 bases lying between them. The CDR3 covers 13 residues.

This TCR came from an adult man with Graves' hyperthyroidism. Sequencing was performed on peripheral blood or thyroid tissue (not recorded which). The chain is built from TRBV4-1 and TRBJ1-5, with D unresolved. Here the CDR3 reads CASSQGSGQPQHF. CDR3 coding DNA: TGCGCCAGCAGCCAGGGGTCGGGGCAGCCCCAGCATTTT.